This T cell receptor (beta chain) was obtained from a study of blood T cell repertoires in COVID-19. Study-level information: PBMCs, B-cell-depleted T cells, or T cells provided the cDNA or gDNA that made up the material.

There are 16 residues in the CDR3. Per the original data handling: Counts of nucleated cells, estimated from reference gene primer amplification, were obtained. Measured with immunoSEQ multiplex PCR; TCRdb has only the in-frame clones, and not every one. From that table come the V and J calls and clone size; the DNA was used to work out D and trimming. This table has over 100,000 clones, around 87% appearing once. Sample: peripheral blood. The receptor's source is a middle-aged man with acute or convalescent COVID-19. The chain recombines TRBV21-1 with TRBJ2-7; whether TRBD2, the table's D call, matches the DNA was not checked. TRBV21-1 has pseudogene status. The CDR3 nucleotides are TGTGCCAGCAGCCATAAGGAGGGGAAGGAGCACTACGAGCAGTACTTC. Protein: CASSHKEGKEHYEQYF.